This T cell receptor (beta chain) was captured in a study of shared clonotypes between healthy human individuals. The CDR3 covers 14 residues. The V end lost 3 bases, the J end lost 1 base, and 12 bases lay between the germline ends. Germline loops: CDR1 SQVTM, CDR2 ANQGSEA. The repertoire was sequenced with immunoSEQ multiplex PCR; TCRdb's copy has only in-frame clones and lacks some. The sample contains about 2.2 million clones, roughly 91% of which appear only once. In the case of this clone: The antigen remains unidentified.

As defined, naive CD8 cells were CD45RO-negative and positively selected for CCR7, with terminally differentiated effector memory CD45RA+ cells excluded. Study findings and constraints: For naive CD4 cells, 4.5% to 6.5% of clonotypes were shared across a handful of donors. The generation probabilities recorded for non-shared clonotypes fell below those of clonotypes shared by all four donors. The sole specimen, blood, was sampled, and tissue repertoires likely differ.

The chain uses TRBV29-1 and TRBJ2-5; unclear D gene. The receptor comes from a man between 18 and 29 years old in good health. Some clones in this sample may be carry-over from other donors' samples. Sequencing input: naive CD8+ T cells from PBMCs. The CDR3 bases are TGCAGCGTTGATTCCTCGGCAAGCCAAGAGACCCAGTACTTC. Its translation: CSVDSSASQETQYF. Variable domain in full (rest from reference TRBV29-1 and TRBJ2-5): SAVISQKPSRDICQRGTSLTIQCQVDSQVTMMFWYRQQPGQSLTLIATANQGSEATYESGFVIDKFPISRPNLTFSTLTVSNMSPEDSSIYLCSVDSSASQETQYFGPGTRLLVL.